Included here is one TCR beta chain sequence, with context. Its antigen remains unidentified. Base qualities are missing; no much larger clone stands one base away. This sample is part of a study of identical twins listed by TCRdb under 2016. Broadly, across the study: To test whether fetal clonotypes persist, the study used deep sequencing on TCR alpha and beta repertoires from monozygotic twins, unrelated adults of various ages, and cord blood. To rule out contamination, the twin experiments were replicated at different times with different library preparation protocols.

Only healthy Caucasian donors were included. Three pairs of female monozygotic twins, all aged roughly 18 to 29 years, made up the twin cohort. Positive isolation kits from Invitrogen were used to isolate CD4+ and CD8+ T cell populations. CDR1 and CDR2, looked up from the germline V gene, are MNHEY and SVGEGT. V trim: 6 bases; J trim: 4 bases; unmatched bases: 9. The CDR3 numbers 16 residues from cysteine through phenylalanine. Kept here is only the CDR3 DNA, which spans 48 bases and is read in frame from base 1. The receptor library was made with 5' RACE. Sequencing instrument: Illumina HiSeq 2000. Template switching added a universal primer binding site, and the final cDNA carried a unique molecular identifier that allowed TCR cDNA molecules to be counted accurately. Specific primers in the conserved constant-segment region were used to synthesize first-strand cDNA for the TCR alpha and beta chains. To control for contamination, each cDNA library was double barcoded with a SMART-Mk sample barcode plus Illumina barcodes. TruSeq adapter sequences, together with Illumina sample barcodes, were added in two successive PCR steps. The TCR alpha and beta cDNA libraries were sequenced on the Illumina HiSeq platform using custom primers. On the authors' methods: Unique molecular identifiers were extracted from raw reads with MiGEC, and CDR3 positions were determined with MiXCR. For each individual, recombination models were inferred using an EM algorithm with the repgenHMM and IGoR tools. The analysis of shared clonotypes was done with the tcR package in R, with sharing normalized by the product of cloneset sizes. Out-of-frame nonproductive sequences were analyzed to study raw recombination free of thymic and clonal selection effects. Starting from the raw public reads, TCRdb applied fastp trimming at Q25, assembled clones with MiXCR and retained in-frame beta chains. One record per CDR3 amino acid sequence lists the most common genes and DNA. TCRdb assigned the V and J calls; the authors' analysis was not used. The sample table shows roughly 470,000 distinct CDR3 sequences, and roughly an eighth are seen once. Together, the top ten hold approximately 0.98% of the sample.

The research as a whole found: Compared with coincidental sharing between unrelated individuals, out-of-frame TCR alpha sequences shared between twins had an excess of sequences with low generation probability. Abundant cord blood beta clonotypes carried fewer insertions; young adult naive repertoires showed a weaker similar trend, while memory repertoires showed none. A weaker excess of twin sharing was found in beta out-of-frame sequences because the signal-to-noise ratio was lowered by fewer shared sequences. Invariant T cells such as MAIT and iNKT could partly confound zero-insertion analyses, although diverse VJ usage argued against such confounding for most clonotypes. Recombination models systematically underestimated out-of-frame TCR alpha sharing in monozygotic twins but agreed with sharing between unrelated individuals. Conclusions relied on cross-sectional statistical analysis, since the same donors could not be followed over many years.

The same sample was also used in a study of yellow fever vaccine responses in identical twins. The second study's paper adds: According to the authors, the vaccine-induced T cell response in identical twins seemed to be partly convergent and partly specific to each individual. Focusing on identical twins, the study followed the T cell clones that responded to the vaccine, and did so with precision.

The chain is assembled from TRBV6-2 or TRBV6-3 and TRBJ2-2, and TRBD1 aligns with 9 junction nucleotides. Sequenced: CD4+ T cells sorted from blood. The TCR was taken from a woman between 18 and 30 years old in good health. The CDR3 reads CASSSPRDRVTGELFF. The DNA is TGTGCCAGCAGCTCACCCCGGGACAGGGTCACCGGGGAGCTGTTTTTT.